This T cell receptor (beta chain) emerged from a study of shared clonotypes between healthy human individuals. Looking at the study overall: The donors, two women and a few men, were aged 18 to 49.

Some clones are missing from TCRdb's copy, which holds only in-frame ones; the method was immunoSEQ multiplex PCR. The sample has approximately 2,200,000 clones; about 92% are singletons. Study-wide results and limits: Around 5% of naive CD4 clonotypes were common to several donors.

As concerns this clone: What it binds is unknown.

Germline CDR1 SEHNR, CDR2 FQNEAQ (reference sequence). The J segment lost 3 bases and the V segment lost 4 bases, leaving 12 bases of the junction unmatched. The CDR3 loop spans 16 amino acids. Naive-designated CD8 cells lacked CD45RO, were positively enriched for CCR7, and omitted terminally differentiated effector memory CD45RA+ cells. The clonotype comes from a man aged 18 to 35 in good health. Some clones in this sample may be carry-over from other donors' samples. This chain uses TRBV7-9 with TRBJ2-7; TRBD1 aligns across 7 bases. The sequencing input was naive CD8+ T cells from PBMCs. The CDR3 region is CASSYSPGTESYEQYF. CDR3 coding DNA: TGTGCCAGCAGCTACAGTCCCGGGACAGAGAGCTACGAGCAGTACTTC.